This T cell receptor beta chain was sequenced in a study of T cells expressing NK-cell markers. Study summary: Investigators obtained TCR beta repertoires from sorted CD3+CD56+NKG2C+, CD3+CD56+NKG2C- and CD3+CD56-NKG2C+ T cells.

Germline-derived CDR1 and CDR2 are DFQATT and SNEGSKA (reference sequence). CDR3 length: 13 amino acids. TCRdb reworked the 5' RACE reads into one entry per CDR3 protein, no DNA. Found here are approximately 420,000 distinct CDR3 sequences; the top ten clones hold around a tenth. The TCR sequence derives from a woman in her forties or fifties in good health. The specimen sequenced was blood T cells: a sorted CD56 or NKG2C T cell subset, CD4+ or CD8+ T cells, or bulk PBMC T cells (not recorded which). The chain carries TRBV20-1 and TRBJ2-5; the TCRdb D gene call, TRBD2, has no DNA to confirm it. CDR3 protein: CSARGLAGETQYF.